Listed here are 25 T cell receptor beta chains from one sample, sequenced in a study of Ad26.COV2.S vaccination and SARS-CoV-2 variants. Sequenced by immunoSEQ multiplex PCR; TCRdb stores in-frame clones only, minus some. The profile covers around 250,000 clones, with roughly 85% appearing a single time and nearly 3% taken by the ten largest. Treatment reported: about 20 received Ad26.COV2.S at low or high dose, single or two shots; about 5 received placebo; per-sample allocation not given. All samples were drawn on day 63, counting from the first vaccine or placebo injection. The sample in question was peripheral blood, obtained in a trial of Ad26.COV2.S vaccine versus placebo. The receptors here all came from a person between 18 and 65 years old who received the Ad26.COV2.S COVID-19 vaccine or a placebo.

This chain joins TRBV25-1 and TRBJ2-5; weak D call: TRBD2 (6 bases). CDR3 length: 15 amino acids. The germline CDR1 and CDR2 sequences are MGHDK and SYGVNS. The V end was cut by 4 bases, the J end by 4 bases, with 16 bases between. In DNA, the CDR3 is TGTGCCAGCAGTGGGGCCGCGGGGACCAGAGAGACCCAGTACTTC. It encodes CASSGAAGTRETQYF.

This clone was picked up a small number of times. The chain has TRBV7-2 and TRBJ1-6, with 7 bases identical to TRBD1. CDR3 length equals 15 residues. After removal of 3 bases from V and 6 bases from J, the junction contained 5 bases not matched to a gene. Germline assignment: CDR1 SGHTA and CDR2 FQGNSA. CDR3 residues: CASSFRDSSNSPLHF. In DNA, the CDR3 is TGTGCCAGCAGCTTTCGGGACAGCTCTAATTCACCCCTCCACTTT.

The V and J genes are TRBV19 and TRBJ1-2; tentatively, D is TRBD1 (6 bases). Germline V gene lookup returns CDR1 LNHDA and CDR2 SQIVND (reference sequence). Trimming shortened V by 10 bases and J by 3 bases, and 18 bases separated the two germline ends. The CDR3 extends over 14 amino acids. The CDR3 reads CATYYQGTHYGYTF. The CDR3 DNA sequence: TGTGCCACCTACTACCAGGGGACTCACTATGGCTACACCTTC. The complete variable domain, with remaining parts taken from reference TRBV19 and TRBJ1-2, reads DGGITQSPKYLFRKEGQNVTLSCEQNLNHDAMYWYRQDPGQGLRLIYYSQIVNDFQKGDIAEGYSVSREKKESFPLTVTSAQKNPTAFYLCATYYQGTHYGYTFGSGTRLTVV.

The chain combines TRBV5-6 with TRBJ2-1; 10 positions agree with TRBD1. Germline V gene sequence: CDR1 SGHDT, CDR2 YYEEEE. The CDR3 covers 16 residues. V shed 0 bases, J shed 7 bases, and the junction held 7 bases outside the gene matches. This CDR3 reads CASSLAGQGVGNEQFF. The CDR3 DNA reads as TGTGCCAGCAGCTTGGCAGGACAGGGGGTCGGGAATGAGCAGTTCTTC. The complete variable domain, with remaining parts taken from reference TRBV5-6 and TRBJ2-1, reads DAGVTQSPTHLIKTRGQQVTLRCSPKSGHDTVSWYQQALGQGPQFIFQYYEEEERQRGNFPDRFSGHQFPNYSSELNVNALLLGDSALYLCASSLAGQGVGNEQFFGPGTRLTVL.

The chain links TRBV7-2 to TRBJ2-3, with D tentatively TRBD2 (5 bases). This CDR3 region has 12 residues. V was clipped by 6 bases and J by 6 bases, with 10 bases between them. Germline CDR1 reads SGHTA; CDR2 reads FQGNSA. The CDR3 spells CASSSEVDTQYF. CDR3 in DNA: TGTGCCAGCAGTTCGGAGGTGGATACGCAGTATTTT.

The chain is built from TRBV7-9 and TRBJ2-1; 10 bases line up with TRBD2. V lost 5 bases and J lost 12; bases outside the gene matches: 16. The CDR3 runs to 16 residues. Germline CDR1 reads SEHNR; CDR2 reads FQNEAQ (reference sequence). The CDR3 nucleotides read TGTGCCAGCAGCCCGACTATAGGGACTAGCGTGTTCGTGCAGTTCTTC. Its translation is CASSPTIGTSVFVQFF.

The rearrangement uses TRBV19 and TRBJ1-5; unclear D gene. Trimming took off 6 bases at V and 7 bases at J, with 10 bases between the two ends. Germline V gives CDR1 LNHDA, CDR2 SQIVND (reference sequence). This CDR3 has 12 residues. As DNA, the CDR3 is TGTGCCAGTAGGTGGGTTGGGCAGCCCCAGCATTTT. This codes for CASRWVGQPQHF.

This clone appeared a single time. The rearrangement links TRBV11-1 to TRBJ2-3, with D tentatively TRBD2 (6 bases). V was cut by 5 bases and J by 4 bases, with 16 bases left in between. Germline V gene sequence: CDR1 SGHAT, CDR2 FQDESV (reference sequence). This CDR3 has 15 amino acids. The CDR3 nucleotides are TGTGCCAGCAGCCCAATAGCGGAAGTGGCAGATACGCAGTATTTT. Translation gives CASSPIAEVADTQYF.

The CDR3 here is CSVVRDSAGNTIYF. The DNA for the CDR3 is TGCAGCGTTGTGAGGGACTCAGCTGGAAACACCATATATTTT. The rearrangement joins TRBV29-1 to TRBJ1-3; a weak D match, TRBD1 (5 bases). The germline gives CDR1 SQVTM, CDR2 ANQGSEA. The CDR3 covers 14 residues. V was trimmed by 4 bases and J by 2 bases, leaving 12 bases between them.

The CDR3 reads CASSVDPGPQNEQYV. CDR3 DNA: TGTGCCAGCAGCGTGGACCCCGGGCCCCAAAACGAGCAGTACGTC. The chain is built from TRBV5-5 and TRBJ2-7; unclear D gene. The CDR3 covers 15 residues. Germline-derived CDR1 and CDR2 are SGHKS and YYEKEE (reference sequence). Trimming shortened V by 4 bases and J by 5 bases, and 19 bases separated the two germline ends.

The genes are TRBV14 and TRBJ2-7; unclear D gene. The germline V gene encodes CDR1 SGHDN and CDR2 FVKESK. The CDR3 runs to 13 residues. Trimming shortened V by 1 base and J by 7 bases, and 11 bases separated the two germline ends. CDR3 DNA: TGTGCCAGCAGCCAAGTTTTACTGGGAGAGCAGTACTTC. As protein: CASSQVLLGEQYF.

Here the CDR3 DNA reads TGTGCCAGCAGGACCGGGACAGGGCCATCTGATACGCAGTATTTT. Translation gives CASRTGTGPSDTQYF. V usage is TRBV5-5 and J usage is TRBJ2-3; 9 positions agree with TRBD1. Germline CDR1 and CDR2: SGHKS and YYEKEE (reference sequence). V shed 5 bases, J shed 6 bases, and the junction held 10 bases outside the gene matches. This CDR3 comprises 15 residues.

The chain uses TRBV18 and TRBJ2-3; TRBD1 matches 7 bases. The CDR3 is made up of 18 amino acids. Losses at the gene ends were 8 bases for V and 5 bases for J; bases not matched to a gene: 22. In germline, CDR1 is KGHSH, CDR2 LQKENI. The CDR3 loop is CASHLYRGQTRGKDTQYF. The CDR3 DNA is TGTGCCAGCCACCTCTATCGGGGACAGACGCGAGGAAAAGATACGCAGTATTTT.

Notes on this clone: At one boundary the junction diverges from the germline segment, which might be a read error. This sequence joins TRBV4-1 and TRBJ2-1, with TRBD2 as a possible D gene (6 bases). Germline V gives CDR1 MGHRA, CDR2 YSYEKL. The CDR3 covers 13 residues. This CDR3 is CASSQAELGGRVF. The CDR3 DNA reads TGCGCCAGCAGCCAGGCGGAACTAGGAGGGCGAGTCTTC.

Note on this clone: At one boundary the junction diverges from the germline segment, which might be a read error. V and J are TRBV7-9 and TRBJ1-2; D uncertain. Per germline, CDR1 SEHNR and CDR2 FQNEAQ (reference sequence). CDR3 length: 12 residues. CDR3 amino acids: CASSSHTAAVFF. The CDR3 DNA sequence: TGTGCCAGCAGCTCGCATACGGCGGCAGTCTTCTTC. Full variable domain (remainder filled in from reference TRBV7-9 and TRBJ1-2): DTGVSQNPRHKITKRGQNVTFRCDPISEHNRLYWYRQTLGQGPEFLTYFQNEAQLEKSRLLSDRFSAERPKGSFSTLEIQRTEQGDSAMYLCASSSHTAAVFFGSGTRLTVV.

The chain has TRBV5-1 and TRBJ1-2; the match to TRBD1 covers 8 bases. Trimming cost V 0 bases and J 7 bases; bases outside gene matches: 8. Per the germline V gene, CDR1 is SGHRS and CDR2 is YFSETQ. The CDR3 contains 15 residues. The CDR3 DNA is TGCGCCAGCAGCTTGGATTCAGGGGGCCTGGCTGGCTACACCTTC. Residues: CASSLDSGGLAGYTF.

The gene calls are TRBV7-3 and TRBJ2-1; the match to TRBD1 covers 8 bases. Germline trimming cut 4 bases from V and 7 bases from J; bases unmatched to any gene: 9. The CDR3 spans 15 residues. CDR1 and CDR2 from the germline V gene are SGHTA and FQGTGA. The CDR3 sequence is CASSSNPGTGNEQFF. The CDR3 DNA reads TGTGCCAGCAGCTCCAACCCCGGGACAGGTAATGAGCAGTTCTTC.

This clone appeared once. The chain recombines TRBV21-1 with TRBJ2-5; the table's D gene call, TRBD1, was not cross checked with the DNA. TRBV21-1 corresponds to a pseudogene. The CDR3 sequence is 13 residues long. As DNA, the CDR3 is TGTGCTAGCAGCAGGACAGGGTCCTGGGCCCAGTACTTC. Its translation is CASSRTGSWAQYF.

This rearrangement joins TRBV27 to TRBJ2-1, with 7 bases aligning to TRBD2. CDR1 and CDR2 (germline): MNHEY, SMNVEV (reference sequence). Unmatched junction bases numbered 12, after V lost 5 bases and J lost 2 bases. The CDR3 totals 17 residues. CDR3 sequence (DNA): TGTGCCAGCAGTCCTGGGACGGGGGGAATGGCCTACAATGAGCAGTTCTTC. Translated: CASSPGTGGMAYNEQFF.

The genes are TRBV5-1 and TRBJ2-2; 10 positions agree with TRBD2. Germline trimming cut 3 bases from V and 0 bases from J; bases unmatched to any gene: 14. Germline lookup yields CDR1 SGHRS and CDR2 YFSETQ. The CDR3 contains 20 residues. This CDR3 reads CASSSFRKTSGPTNTGELFF. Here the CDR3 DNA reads TGCGCCAGCAGCTCGTTTCGAAAGACTAGCGGGCCAACGAACACCGGGGAGCTGTTTTTT. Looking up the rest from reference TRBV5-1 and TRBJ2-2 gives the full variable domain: KAGVTQTPRYLIKTRGQQVTLSCSPISGHRSVSWYQQTPGQGLQFLFEYFSETQRNKGNFPGRFSGRQFSNSRSEMNVSTLELGDSALYLCASSSFRKTSGPTNTGELFFGEGSRLTVL.

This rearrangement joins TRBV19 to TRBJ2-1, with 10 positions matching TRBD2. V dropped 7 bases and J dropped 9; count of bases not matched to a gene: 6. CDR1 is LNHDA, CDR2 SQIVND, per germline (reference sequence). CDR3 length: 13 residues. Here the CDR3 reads CASTLAGAGEQFF. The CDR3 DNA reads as TGTGCCAGTACCCTAGCGGGGGCCGGTGAGCAGTTCTTC.

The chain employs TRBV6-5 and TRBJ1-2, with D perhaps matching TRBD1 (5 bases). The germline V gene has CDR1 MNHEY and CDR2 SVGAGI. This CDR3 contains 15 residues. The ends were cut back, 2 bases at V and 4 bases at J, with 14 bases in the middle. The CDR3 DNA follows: TGTGCCAGCAGTTACAGTCGGCAGGGCTCCTATGGCTACACCTTC. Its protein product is CASSYSRQGSYGYTF.

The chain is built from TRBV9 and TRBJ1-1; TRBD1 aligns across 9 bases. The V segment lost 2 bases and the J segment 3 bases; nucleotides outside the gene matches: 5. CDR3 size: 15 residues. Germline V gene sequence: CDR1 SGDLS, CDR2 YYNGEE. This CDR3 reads CASSVGQGSYTEAFF. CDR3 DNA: TGTGCCAGCAGCGTCGGACAGGGGTCTTACACTGAAGCTTTCTTT.

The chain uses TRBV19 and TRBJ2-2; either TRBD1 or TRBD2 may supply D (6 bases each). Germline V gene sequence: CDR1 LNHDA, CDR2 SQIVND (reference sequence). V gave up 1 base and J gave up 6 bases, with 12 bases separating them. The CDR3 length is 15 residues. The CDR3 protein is CASSIGGAHAGELFF. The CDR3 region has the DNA TGTGCCAGTAGTATAGGGGGGGCGCATGCCGGGGAGCTGTTTTTT.

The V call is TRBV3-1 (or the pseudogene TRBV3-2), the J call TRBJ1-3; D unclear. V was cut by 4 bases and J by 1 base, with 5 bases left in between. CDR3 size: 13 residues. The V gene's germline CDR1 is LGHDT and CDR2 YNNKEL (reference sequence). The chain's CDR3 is CASSPVSGNTIYF. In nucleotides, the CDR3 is TGTGCCAGCAGCCCCGTATCTGGAAACACCATATATTTT.